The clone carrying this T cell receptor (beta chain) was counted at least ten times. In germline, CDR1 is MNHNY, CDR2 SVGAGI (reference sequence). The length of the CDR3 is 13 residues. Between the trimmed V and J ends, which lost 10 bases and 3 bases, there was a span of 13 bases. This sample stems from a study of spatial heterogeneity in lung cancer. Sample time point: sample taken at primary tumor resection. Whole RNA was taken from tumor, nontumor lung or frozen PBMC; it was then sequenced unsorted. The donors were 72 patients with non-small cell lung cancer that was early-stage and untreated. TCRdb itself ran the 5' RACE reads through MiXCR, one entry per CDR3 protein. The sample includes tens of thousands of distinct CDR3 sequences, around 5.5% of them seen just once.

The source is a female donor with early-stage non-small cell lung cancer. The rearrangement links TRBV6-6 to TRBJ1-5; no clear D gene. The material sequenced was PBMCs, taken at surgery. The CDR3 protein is CATKRGNNQPQHF. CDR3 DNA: TGTGCCACGAAGCGTGGGAACAATCAGCCCCAGCATTTT.